These T cell receptor beta chains were read from a single sample in a study of T cells of healthy individuals. TCRdb processed the 5' RACE reads anew with MiXCR; each CDR3 protein has one entry. Here the sample spans some 82,000 distinct CDR3 sequences, more than 4.5% being singletons. These receptor sequences come from a female donor in good health. Both conserved end residues are part of each CDR3. D genes are given only for firm matches. Some rows have no size entry. The others give once, few or many, or a class for an expanded clone.

length	D	V	size	J	CDR3	DNA
16	NA	TRBV6-2/TRBV6-3	many	TRBJ1-5	CASSYSSGDPTEPQHF	TGTGCCAGCAGTTACTCGAGTGGCGACCCCACGGAGCCCCAGCATTTT
13	NA	TRBV12-3/TRBV12-4	many	TRBJ2-1	CASSLSGGVEQFF	TGTGCCAGCAGTTTATCAGGAGGGGTTGAGCAGTTCTTC
15	TRBD2	TRBV28	many	TRBJ2-2	CASSHLAGGIGELFF	TGTGCCAGCAGCCATCTAGCGGGAGGAATCGGGGAGCTGTTTTTT
16	NA	TRBV30	many	TRBJ2-5	CAWSVRSSRYQETQYF	TGTGCCTGGAGTGTACGGTCTAGCAGGTACCAAGAGACCCAGTACTTC
14	NA	TRBV12-3/TRBV12-4	NA	TRBJ2-6	CASRGVSGANVLTF	TGTGCCAGCAGAGGAGTTTCCGGGGCCAACGTCCTGACTTTC
17	NA	TRBV4-1	many	TRBJ2-2	CASSLGAPASNTGELFF	TGCGCCAGCAGCCTCGGAGCTCCAGCTTCTAACACCGGGGAGCTGTTTTTT
13	NA	TRBV6-5	many	TRBJ1-5	CASSYSGDRPQHF	TGTGCCAGCAGTTACTCAGGGGATCGGCCCCAGCATTTT
16	NA	TRBV4-1	many	TRBJ2-1	CASSQGLAGRYNEQFF	TGCGCCAGCAGCCAAGGGCTGGCGGGACGCTACAATGAGCAGTTCTTC
14	NA	TRBV20-1	few	TRBJ2-4	CSALKGRPGGIQYF	TGCAGTGCCCTAAAGGGGCGGCCTGGTGGCATTCAGTACTTC
14	TRBD1	TRBV6-6	NA	TRBJ2-5	CASSTDRLRETQYF	TGTGCCAGCAGCACGGACAGGTTGCGGGAGACCCAGTACTTC
14	NA	TRBV5-1	many	TRBJ1-1	CASSLAGFNTEAFF	TGCGCCAGCAGCTTGGCTGGCTTCAACACTGAAGCTTTCTTT
16	TRBD1	TRBV18	few	TRBJ1-1	CASSLNRRGLETEAFF	TGTGCCAGCTCACTTAATCGCAGGGGGCTAGAAACTGAAGCTTTCTTT
15	NA	TRBV7-9	many	TRBJ1-2	CASSLAGGRPYGYTF	TGTGCCAGCAGCTTAGCGGGCGGACGACCCTATGGCTACACCTTC
13	NA	TRBV18	many	TRBJ1-1	CASSPTVNTEAFF	TGTGCCAGCTCCCCGACAGTGAACACTGAAGCTTTCTTT
13	NA	TRBV7-3	many	TRBJ1-2	CASSLGPNYGYTF	TGTGCCAGCAGCTTGGGCCCTAACTATGGCTACACCTTC
10	NA	TRBV30	NA	TRBJ1-1	CAWSRLEAFF	TGTGCCTGGAGCCGACTTGAAGCTTTCTTT
13	NA	TRBV28	many	TRBJ2-1	CASSFVASAEQFF	TGTGCCAGCAGTTTCGTAGCATCGGCTGAGCAGTTCTTC
12	NA	TRBV6-6	many	TRBJ2-5	CASGATQETQYF	TGTGCCAGCGGGGCTACCCAAGAGACCCAGTACTTC
14	NA	TRBV27	NA	TRBJ1-2	CASSPQGTLNGYTF	TGTGCCAGCAGTCCGCAGGGCACACTAAATGGCTACACCTTC
15	TRBD1	TRBV3-1	NA	TRBJ1-1	CASSQLTRGQSEAFF	TGTGCCAGCAGCCAACTAACGCGGGGACAGAGTGAAGCTTTCTTT
15	NA	TRBV20-1	NA	TRBJ1-5	CSPEPGELSNQPQHF	TGCAGCCCAGAGCCCGGCGAGCTCAGCAATCAGCCCCAGCATTTT
14	NA	TRBV6-2/TRBV6-3	NA	TRBJ1-1	CASSLSATNTEAFF	TGTGCCAGCAGTTTGTCAGCTACGAACACTGAAGCTTTCTTT
12	NA	TRBV29-1	many	TRBJ2-3	CSVELGTDTQYF	TGCAGCGTTGAACTGGGGACAGATACGCAGTATTTT
17	TRBD2	TRBV7-2	many	TRBJ2-1	CASSSKLTSGGYNEQFF	TGTGCCAGCAGCTCTAAACTGACTAGCGGAGGTTACAATGAGCAGTTCTTC
11	NA	TRBV30	NA	TRBJ2-1	CAWRGRWEQFF	TGTGCCTGGAGGGGGCGGTGGGAGCAGTTCTTC
19	NA	TRBV7-2	few	TRBJ1-2	CASSLPRTKSSPGDYGYTF	TGTGCCAGCAGCTTACCCCGAACGAAGTCATCACCGGGCGACTATGGCTACACCTTC
13	NA	TRBV28	few	TRBJ1-2	CASSLSVEYGYTF	TGTGCCAGCAGTTTATCGGTTGAGTATGGCTACACCTTC
19	NA	TRBV12-3/TRBV12-4	NA	TRBJ1-5	CASSPRAQDGSAGNQPQHF	TGTGCCAGCAGTCCCAGAGCCCAGGACGGATCCGCCGGCAATCAGCCCCAGCATTTT
16	NA	TRBV11-2	few	TRBJ2-5	CASSRTIVQGTETQYF	TGTGCCAGCAGCCGTACCATTGTGCAGGGGACGGAGACCCAGTACTTC
13	TRBD2	TRBV29-1	many	TRBJ2-5	CSGVSGSQETQYF	TGCAGCGGCGTTAGCGGGTCCCAAGAGACCCAGTACTTC
15	NA	TRBV6-1	few	TRBJ1-2	CASSEGGLPNYGYTF	TGTGCCAGCAGTGAAGGTGGGCTCCCTAACTATGGCTACACCTTC
15	NA	TRBV6-5	few	TRBJ2-7	CASSYEGSGPYEQYF	TGTGCCAGCAGTTACGAGGGTTCAGGGCCCTACGAGCAGTACTTC
16	TRBD1	TRBV7-9	many	TRBJ2-3	CASRRHRGRSTDTQYF	TGTGCCAGCAGGCGACACAGGGGGCGTAGCACAGATACGCAGTATTTT
15	NA	TRBV12-3/TRBV12-4	many	TRBJ1-2	CASSFSGGEGDGYTF	TGTGCCAGCAGTTTCAGCGGAGGGGAGGGGGACGGCTACACCTTC
15	NA	TRBV4-1	few	TRBJ2-7	CASSQGQASSYEQYF	TGCGCCAGCAGCCAAGGCCAGGCGAGCTCCTACGAGCAGTACTTC
15	TRBD2	TRBV9	many	TRBJ2-1	CASSVAPSGNNEQFF	TGTGCCAGCAGCGTAGCTCCTAGCGGGAACAATGAGCAGTTCTTC
13	NA	TRBV19	many	TRBJ1-1	CASRRDRLTEAFF	TGTGCCAGTAGACGGGACCGTCTCACTGAAGCTTTCTTT
14	TRBD2	TRBV28	many	TRBJ2-3	CASSPGGRLDTQYF	TGTGCCAGCAGTCCGGGGGGGCGTCTCGATACGCAATATTTT
13	TRBD1	TRBV12-3/TRBV12-4	many	TRBJ1-2	CASSLTGGYGYTF	TGTGCCAGCAGTCTGACAGGGGGCTATGGCTACACCTTC